This TCR beta chain was sequenced during a study of graft-versus-host responses after intestinal transplantation. Repertoires were generated with immunoSEQ multiplex PCR, while TCRdb's copy carries only in-frame clones and drops some. This table holds about 120,000 clones, 85% to 95% found once. Concerning this clone: Its target is not known.

CDR1 and CDR2 from the germline V gene are SGHRS and YFSETQ. There are 15 residues in the CDR3. Trimming stripped 0 bases from V and 2 bases from J, with 11 bases between. The origin of this receptor is a human donor who was the organ donor for an intestinal transplant. Sequenced material: unstimulated CD8+ T cells sorted from spleen or lymph node cells, taken before transplant. This rearrangement joins TRBV5-1 to TRBJ2-5, with D maybe TRBD1 (6 bases). As DNA, the CDR3 is TGCGCCAGCAGCTTGGGGCCAGGGGAGCAAGAGACCCAGTACTTC. Protein sequence: CASSLGPGEQETQYF.